This is a list of T cell receptor beta chains from one sample in a study of T cell clones after liver transplantation. Data came from immunoSEQ multiplex PCR; TCRdb stores just in-frame clones and leaves some out. This table has about 80,000 clones, roughly 82% appearing once. Sequencing was performed on CD4+ T cells from blood, taken just over 45 months after liver transplant. The receptors originated from a human patient who received a liver transplant. Part of the T cell pool may stem from the graft donor. CDR3s include the opening cysteine and the closing phenylalanine or tryptophan. D genes are given only for firm matches. Not all rows give a size; the values are once, few, many and, for expanded clones, a class.

D	size	V	J	DNA	CDR3
-	-	TRBV2	TRBJ1-2	TGTGCCAGCAGTGAATCGGGGGGTGGCTATGGCTACACCTTC	CASSESGGGYGYTF
TRBD2	-	TRBV19	TRBJ2-3	TGTGCCAGTAGTCGACTAGCGAGACTCACAGATACGCAGTATTTT	CASSRLARLTDTQYF
-	-	TRBV7-2	TRBJ2-2	TGTGCCAGCAGCTTAGTTGGGGGGCCGGCCGGGGAGCTGTTTTTT	CASSLVGGPAGELFF
-	-	TRBV7-2	TRBJ1-1	TGTGCCAGCAGCACATACTTGAACACTGAAGCTTTCTTT	CASSTYLNTEAFF
-	-	TRBV19	TRBJ1-5	TGTGCCAGTAGTATAACAGCGGAATGGGAGTTGTTGGTGGGCAATCAGCCCCAGCATTTT	CASSITAEWELLVGNQPQHF
-	-	TRBV2	TRBJ2-1	TGTGCCAGCACGGGTCTGCCCGGGAATGAGCAGTTCTTC	CASTGLPGNEQFF
TRBD2	-	TRBV28	TRBJ2-2	TGTGCCAGCATCCGCGGGGGGAACACCGGGGAGCTGTTTTTT	CASIRGGNTGELFF
-	once	TRBV6-5	TRBJ2-5	TGTGCCAGCAGTTTACAGCTCGGGCGTCAAGAGACCCAGTACTTC	CASSLQLGRQETQYF
TRBD2	-	TRBV4-2	TRBJ2-3	TGTGCCAGCAGCCAAGACGAGCGGGAATGGGGCCTTACGCAGTATTTT	CASSQDEREWGLTQYF
TRBD1	-	TRBV5-1	TRBJ1-1	TGCGCCAGCAGCTCTGGGACAGGGAGTATGAACACTGAAGCTTTCTTT	CASSSGTGSMNTEAFF
-	-	TRBV19	TRBJ2-7	TGTGCCAGTAGTATAAGGAGGGGGGCCTCCTACGAGCAGTACTTC	CASSIRRGASYEQYF
-	few	TRBV6-1	TRBJ1-5	TGTGCCAGCAATTATCAGCCCCAGCATTTT	CASNYQPQHF
-	once	TRBV7-3	TRBJ2-1	TGTGCCAGCAGCCAGGATAGGACTGGATACAATGAGCAGTTCTTC	CASSQDRTGYNEQFF
-	-	TRBV7-2	TRBJ1-2	TGTGCCAGCAGCAAAAGCGGTAACGGACACTCTGGCTACACCTTC	CASSKSGNGHSGYTF
TRBD1	-	TRBV28	TRBJ1-2	TGTGCCAGCAGTGCCTCGGACAGGCGCTATGGCTACACCTTC	CASSASDRRYGYTF
-	-	TRBV6-1	TRBJ1-1	TGTGCCAGCAGTCCGCAGGGGTGGGAGGCTTTCTTT	CASSPQGWEAFF
TRBD2	few	TRBV5-1	TRBJ2-3	TGCGCCAGCAGCTCTACGACTAGCGGTGGAGATACGCAGTATTTT	CASSSTTSGGDTQYF